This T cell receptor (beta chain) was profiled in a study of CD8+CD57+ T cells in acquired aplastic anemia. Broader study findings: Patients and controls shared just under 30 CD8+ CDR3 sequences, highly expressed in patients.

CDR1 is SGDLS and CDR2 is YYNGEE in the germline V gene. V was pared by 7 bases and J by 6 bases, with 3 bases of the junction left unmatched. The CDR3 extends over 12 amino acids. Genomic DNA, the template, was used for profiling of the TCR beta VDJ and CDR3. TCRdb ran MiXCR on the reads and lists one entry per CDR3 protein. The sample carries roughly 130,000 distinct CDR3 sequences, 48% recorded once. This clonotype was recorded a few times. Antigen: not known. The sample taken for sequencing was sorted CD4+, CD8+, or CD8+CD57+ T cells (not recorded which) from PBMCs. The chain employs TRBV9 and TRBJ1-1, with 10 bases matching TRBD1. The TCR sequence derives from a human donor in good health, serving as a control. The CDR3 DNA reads TGTGCCAGCGGGGACAGGGGCGCTGAAGCTTTCTTT. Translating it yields CASGDRGAEAFF.